This TCR beta chain was obtained from a study of spatial heterogeneity in lung cancer. Looking at the study overall: Matched bulk RNA-seq yielded a T cell transcriptional module score. Counts of TCR transcripts in tumor regions correlated strongly with that score. Notes on the study in general: Mutation counts in tumors were tracked by counts of expanded intratumoral alpha and beta TCRs.

V was shortened by 2 bases and J by 0 bases, with 14 bases between the two germline ends. The germline gives CDR1 LGHDT, CDR2 YNNKEL (reference sequence). This CDR3 spans 17 amino acids. The time point was: sample taken at primary tumor resection. Samples were obtained from some 72 donors, all untreated early-stage non-small cell lung cancer patients. No cells were sorted before sequencing. The whole RNA sequenced was extracted from tumor, nontumor lung or frozen PBMC. Unique molecular identifiers, one per molecule, were present on every TCR cDNA molecule. One entry per CDR3 protein, called by TCRdb with MiXCR from the 5' RACE reads. The data show about 20,000 distinct CDR3 sequences, approximately 16% seen once. This clonotype appeared a few times. Its antigen is undetermined.

Source: lung tumor tissue, taken at surgery. This chain connects TRBV3-1 to TRBJ2-1, with a tentative D call TRBD2 (6 bases). This TCR was sampled from a female donor with early-stage non-small cell lung cancer. The CDR3 bases are TGTGCCAGCAGCCAAAGGGACTCGTGGAGCTCCTACAATGAGCAGTTCTTC. This translates into CASSQRDSWSSYNEQFF.